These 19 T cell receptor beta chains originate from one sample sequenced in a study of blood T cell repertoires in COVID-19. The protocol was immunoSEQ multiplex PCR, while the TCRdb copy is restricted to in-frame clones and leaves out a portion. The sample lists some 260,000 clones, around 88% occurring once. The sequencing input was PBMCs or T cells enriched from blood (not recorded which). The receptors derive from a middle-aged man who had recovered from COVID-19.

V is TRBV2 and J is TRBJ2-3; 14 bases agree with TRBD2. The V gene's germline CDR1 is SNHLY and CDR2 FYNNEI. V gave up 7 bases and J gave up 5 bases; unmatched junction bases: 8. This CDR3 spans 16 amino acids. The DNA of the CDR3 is TGTGCCAGCATTGGGACTAGCGGGAGTAGTGGAGATACGCAGTATTTT. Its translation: CASIGTSGSSGDTQYF.

This chain's CDR3 is CASSADEIRANVLTF. The CDR3 nucleotides are TGTGCCAGCAGCGCGGATGAAATTCGGGCCAACGTCCTGACTTTC. The chain has TRBV7-3 and TRBJ2-6, with D uncertain. V was trimmed by 5 bases and J by 5 bases, leaving 13 bases between them. The V gene's germline CDR1 is SGHTA and CDR2 FQGTGA. This CDR3 contains 15 residues.

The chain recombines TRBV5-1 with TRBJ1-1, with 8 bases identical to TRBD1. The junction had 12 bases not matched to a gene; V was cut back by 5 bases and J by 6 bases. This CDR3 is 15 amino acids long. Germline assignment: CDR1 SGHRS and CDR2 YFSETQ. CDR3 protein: CASRGWTGNKPEAFF. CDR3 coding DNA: TGCGCCAGCAGGGGATGGACAGGGAATAAGCCTGAAGCTTTCTTT.

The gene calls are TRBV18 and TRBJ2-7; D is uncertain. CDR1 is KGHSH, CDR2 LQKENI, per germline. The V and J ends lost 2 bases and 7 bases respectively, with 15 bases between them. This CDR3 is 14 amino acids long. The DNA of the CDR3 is TGTGCCAGCTCACCAATACTATACAAGATAGAGCAGTACTTC. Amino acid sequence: CASSPILYKIEQYF.

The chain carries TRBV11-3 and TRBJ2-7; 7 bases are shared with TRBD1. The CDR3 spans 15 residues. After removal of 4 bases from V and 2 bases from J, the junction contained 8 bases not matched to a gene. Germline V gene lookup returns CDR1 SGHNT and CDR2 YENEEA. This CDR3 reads CASSSFGDRPYEQYF. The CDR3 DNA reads TGTGCCAGCAGCTCGTTCGGGGACAGACCCTACGAGCAGTACTTC.

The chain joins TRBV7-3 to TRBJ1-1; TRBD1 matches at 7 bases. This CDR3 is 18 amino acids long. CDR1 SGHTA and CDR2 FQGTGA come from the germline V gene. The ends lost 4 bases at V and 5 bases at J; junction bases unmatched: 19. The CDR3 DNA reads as TGTGCCAGCAGCTCTCGTAGGGCAGGGACAGATGTGAGGACTGAAGCTTTCTTT. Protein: CASSSRRAGTDVRTEAFF. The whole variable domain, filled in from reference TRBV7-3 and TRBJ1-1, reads GAGVSQTPSNKVTEKGKYVELRCDPISGHTALYWYRQSLGQGPEFLIYFQGTGAADDSGLPNDRFFAVRPEGSVSTLKIQRTERGDSAVYLCASSSRRAGTDVRTEAFFGQGTRLTVV.

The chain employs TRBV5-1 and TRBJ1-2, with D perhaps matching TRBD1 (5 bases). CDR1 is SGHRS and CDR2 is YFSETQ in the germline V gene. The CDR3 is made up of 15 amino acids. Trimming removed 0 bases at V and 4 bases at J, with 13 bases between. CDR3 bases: TGCGCCAGCAGCTTGGAGGCCAGGGCAAGCTATGGCTACACCTTC. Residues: CASSLEARASYGYTF.

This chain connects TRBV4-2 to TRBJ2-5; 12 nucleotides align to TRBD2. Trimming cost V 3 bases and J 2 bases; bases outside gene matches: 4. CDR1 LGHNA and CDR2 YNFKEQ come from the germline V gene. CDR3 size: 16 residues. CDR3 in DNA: TGTGCCAGCAGCCAGACTAGCGGGGGACCGCAAGAGACCCAGTACTTC. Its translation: CASSQTSGGPQETQYF.

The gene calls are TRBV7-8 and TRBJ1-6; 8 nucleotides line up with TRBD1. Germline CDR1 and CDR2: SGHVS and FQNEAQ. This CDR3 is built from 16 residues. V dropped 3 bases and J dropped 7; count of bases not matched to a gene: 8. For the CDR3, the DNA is TGTGCCAGCAGCTTTGCGGCAGGGGGCGGAAATTCACCCCTCCACTTT. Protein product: CASSFAAGGGNSPLHF.

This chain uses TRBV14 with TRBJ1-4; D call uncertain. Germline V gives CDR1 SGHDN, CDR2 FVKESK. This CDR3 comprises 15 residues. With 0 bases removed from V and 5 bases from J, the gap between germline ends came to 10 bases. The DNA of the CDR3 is TGTGCCAGCAGCCAAGATCGGGGAGGGAATGAAAAACTGTTTTTT. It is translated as CASSQDRGGNEKLFF.

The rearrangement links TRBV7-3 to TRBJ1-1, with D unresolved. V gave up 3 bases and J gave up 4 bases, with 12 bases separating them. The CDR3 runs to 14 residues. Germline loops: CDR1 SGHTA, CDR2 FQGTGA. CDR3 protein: CASSLVVGGTEAFF. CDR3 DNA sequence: TGTGCCAGCAGCTTGGTGGTTGGCGGCACTGAAGCTTTCTTT.

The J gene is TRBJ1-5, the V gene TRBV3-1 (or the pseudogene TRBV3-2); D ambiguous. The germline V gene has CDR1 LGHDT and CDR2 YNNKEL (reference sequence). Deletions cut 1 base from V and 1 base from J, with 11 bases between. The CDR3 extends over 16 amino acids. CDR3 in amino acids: CASSQGASASNQPQHF. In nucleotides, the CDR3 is TGTGCCAGCAGCCAAGGGGCATCGGCCAGCAATCAGCCCCAGCATTTT.

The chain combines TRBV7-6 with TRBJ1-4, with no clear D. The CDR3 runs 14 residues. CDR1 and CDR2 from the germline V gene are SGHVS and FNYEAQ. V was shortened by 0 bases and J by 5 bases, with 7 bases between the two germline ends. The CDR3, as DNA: TGTGCCAGCAGCTTAGCGCGCTGGAATGAAAAACTGTTTTTT. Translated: CASSLARWNEKLFF.

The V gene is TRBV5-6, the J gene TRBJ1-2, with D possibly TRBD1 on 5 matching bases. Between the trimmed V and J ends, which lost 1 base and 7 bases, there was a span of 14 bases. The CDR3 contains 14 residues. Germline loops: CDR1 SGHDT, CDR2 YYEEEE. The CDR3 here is CASSLLAGRGGYTF. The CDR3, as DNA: TGTGCCAGCAGCTTGTTAGCAGGGCGGGGTGGCTACACCTTC.

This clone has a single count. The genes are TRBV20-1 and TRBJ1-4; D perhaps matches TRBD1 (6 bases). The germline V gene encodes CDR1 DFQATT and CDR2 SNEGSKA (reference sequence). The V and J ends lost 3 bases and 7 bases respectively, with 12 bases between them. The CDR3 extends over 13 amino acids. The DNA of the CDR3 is TGCAGTGCTAGTACAGGGTGGGCTGAAAAACTGTTTTTT. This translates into CSASTGWAEKLFF.

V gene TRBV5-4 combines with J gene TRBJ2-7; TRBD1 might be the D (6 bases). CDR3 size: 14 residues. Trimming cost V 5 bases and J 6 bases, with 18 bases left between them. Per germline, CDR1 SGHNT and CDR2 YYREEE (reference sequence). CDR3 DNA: TGTGCCAGCAGTTCGGACAGCCTTATCCGCGAGCAGTACTTC. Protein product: CASSSDSLIREQYF.

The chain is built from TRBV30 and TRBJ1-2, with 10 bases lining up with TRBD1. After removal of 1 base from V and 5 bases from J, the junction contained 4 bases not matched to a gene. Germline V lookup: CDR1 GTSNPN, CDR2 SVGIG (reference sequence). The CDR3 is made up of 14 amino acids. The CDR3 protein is CAWSGGQGHYGYTF. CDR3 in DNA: TGTGCCTGGAGTGGGGGACAGGGGCATTATGGCTACACCTTC.

The CDR3 DNA sequence: TGTGCCAGCGTTCTCGGGAGTATCAATGAGCAGTTCTTC. This translates into CASVLGSINEQFF. The V call is TRBV12-3 or TRBV12-4, the J call TRBJ2-1; D is perhaps TRBD2 (6 bases). This CDR3 is built from 13 residues. V was pared by 8 bases and J by 6 bases, with 14 bases between.

CDR3 in amino acids: CASSTYVGELFF. CDR3 nucleotide sequence: TGTGCCAGTAGTACGTATGTCGGGGAGCTGTTTTTT. V is TRBV19 and J is TRBJ2-2; D uncertain. V was cut by 4 bases and J by 7 bases, with 7 bases left in between. The germline V gene has CDR1 LNHDA and CDR2 SQIVND (reference sequence). The CDR3 is made up of 12 amino acids.